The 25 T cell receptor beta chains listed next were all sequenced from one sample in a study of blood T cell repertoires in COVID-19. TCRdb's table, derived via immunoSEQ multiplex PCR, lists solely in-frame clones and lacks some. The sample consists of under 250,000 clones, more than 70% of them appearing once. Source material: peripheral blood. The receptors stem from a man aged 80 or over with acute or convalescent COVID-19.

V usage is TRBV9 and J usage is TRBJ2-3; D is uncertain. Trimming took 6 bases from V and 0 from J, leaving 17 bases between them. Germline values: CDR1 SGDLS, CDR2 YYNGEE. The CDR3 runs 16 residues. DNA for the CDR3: TGTGCCAGCACCCCCCACGCGGATCCTAGCACAGATACGCAGTATTTT. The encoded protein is CASTPHADPSTDTQYF.

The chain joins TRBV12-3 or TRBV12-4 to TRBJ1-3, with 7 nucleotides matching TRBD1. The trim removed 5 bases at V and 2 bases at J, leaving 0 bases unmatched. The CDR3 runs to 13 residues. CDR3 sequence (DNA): TGTGCCAGCAGTCAGGGGGCTGGAAACACCATATATTTT. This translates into CASSQGAGNTIYF.

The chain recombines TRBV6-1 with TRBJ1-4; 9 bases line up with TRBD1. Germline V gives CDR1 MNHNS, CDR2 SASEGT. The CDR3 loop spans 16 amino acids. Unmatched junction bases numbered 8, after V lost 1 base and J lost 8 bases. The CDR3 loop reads CASSEVLGGQGEKLFF. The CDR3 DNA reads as TGTGCCAGCAGTGAAGTGTTGGGGGGACAGGGAGAAAAACTGTTTTTT.

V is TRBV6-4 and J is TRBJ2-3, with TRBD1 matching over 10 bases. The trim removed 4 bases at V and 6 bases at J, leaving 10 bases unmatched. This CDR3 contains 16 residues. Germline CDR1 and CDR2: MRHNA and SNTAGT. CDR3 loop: CASSVGPGQGTDTQYF. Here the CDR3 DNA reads TGTGCCAGCAGTGTCGGCCCGGGACAGGGGACGGATACGCAGTATTTT.

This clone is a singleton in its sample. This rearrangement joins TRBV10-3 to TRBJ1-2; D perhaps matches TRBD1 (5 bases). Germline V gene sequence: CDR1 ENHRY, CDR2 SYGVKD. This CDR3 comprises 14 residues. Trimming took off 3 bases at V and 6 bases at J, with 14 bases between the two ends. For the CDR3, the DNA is TGTGCCATCAGTGATGGCCCGGGGGGGAATGGCTACACCTTC. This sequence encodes CAISDGPGGNGYTF.

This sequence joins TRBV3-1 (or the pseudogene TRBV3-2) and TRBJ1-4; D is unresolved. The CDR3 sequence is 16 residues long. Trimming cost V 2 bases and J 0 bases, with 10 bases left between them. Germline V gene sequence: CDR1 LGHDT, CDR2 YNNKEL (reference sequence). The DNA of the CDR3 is TGTGCCAGCAGCCAACTTTCAAGCGCAACTAATGAAAAACTGTTTTTT. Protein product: CASSQLSSATNEKLFF.

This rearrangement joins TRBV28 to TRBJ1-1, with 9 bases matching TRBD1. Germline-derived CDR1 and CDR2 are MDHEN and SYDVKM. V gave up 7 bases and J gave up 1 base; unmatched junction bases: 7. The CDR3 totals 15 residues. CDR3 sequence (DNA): TGTGCCAGCACGATAACAGGGGGCGGGAACACTGAAGCTTTCTTT. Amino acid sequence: CASTITGGGNTEAFF.

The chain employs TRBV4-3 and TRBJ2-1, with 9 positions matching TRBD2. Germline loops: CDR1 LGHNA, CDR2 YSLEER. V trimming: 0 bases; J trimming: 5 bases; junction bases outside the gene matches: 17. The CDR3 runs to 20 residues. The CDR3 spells CASSQDREVGAVAGDNEQFF. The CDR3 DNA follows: TGCGCCAGCAGCCAAGATCGGGAGGTAGGCGCGGTAGCGGGGGACAATGAGCAGTTCTTC.

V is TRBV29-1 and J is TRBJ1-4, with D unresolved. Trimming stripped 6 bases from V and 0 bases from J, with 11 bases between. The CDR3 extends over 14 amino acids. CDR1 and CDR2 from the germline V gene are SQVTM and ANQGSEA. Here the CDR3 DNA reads TGCAGCGTAGCACCTGGTGCAACTAATGAAAAACTGTTTTTT. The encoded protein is CSVAPGATNEKLFF.

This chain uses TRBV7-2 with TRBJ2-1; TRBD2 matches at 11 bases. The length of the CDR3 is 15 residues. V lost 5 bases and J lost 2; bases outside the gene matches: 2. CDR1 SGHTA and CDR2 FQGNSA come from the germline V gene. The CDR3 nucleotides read TGTGCCAGCAGCCCTAGCGGGGGGACCTACAATGAGCAGTTCTTC. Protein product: CASSPSGGTYNEQFF.

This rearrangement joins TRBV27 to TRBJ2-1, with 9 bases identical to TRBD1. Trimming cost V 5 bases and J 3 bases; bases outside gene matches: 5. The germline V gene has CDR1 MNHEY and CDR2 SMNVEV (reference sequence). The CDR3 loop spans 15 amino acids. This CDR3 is CASSKPGQGYNEQFF. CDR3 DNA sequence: TGTGCCAGCAGTAAACCGGGACAGGGCTACAATGAGCAGTTCTTC.

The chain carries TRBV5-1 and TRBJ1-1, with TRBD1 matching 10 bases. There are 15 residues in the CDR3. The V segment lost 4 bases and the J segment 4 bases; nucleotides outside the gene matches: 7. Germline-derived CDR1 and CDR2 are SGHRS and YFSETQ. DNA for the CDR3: TGCGCCAGCAGCGGGGGGACAGGGGCCGGCACTGAAGCTTTCTTT. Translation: CASSGGTGAGTEAFF.

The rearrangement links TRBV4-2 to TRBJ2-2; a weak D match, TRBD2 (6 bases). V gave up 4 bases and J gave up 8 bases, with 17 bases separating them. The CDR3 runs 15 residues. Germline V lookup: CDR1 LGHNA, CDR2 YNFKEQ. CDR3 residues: CASSPSADGRGELFF. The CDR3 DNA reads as TGTGCCAGCAGCCCCTCCGCAGACGGGAGAGGGGAGCTGTTTTTT.

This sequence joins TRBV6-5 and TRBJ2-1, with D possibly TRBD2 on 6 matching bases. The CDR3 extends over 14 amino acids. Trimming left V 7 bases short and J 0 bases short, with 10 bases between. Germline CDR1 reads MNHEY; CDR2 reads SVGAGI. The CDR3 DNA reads TGTGCCAGCAAGGACGGGGGCTCCTACAATGAGCAGTTCTTC. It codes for CASKDGGSYNEQFF.

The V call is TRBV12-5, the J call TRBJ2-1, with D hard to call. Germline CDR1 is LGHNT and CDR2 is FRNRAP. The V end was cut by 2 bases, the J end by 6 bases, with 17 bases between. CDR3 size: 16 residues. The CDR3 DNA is TGTGCTAGTGGTTTGTTCCTCGCAAGGCCGGGCAATGAGCAGTTCTTC. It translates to CASGLFLARPGNEQFF.

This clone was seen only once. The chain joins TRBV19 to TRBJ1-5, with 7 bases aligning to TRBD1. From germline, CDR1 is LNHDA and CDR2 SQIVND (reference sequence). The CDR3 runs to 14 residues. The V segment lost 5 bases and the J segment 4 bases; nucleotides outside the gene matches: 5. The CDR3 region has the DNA TGTGCCAGTAGTCCGACAGGGACAAATCAGCCCCAGCATTTT. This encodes CASSPTGTNQPQHF. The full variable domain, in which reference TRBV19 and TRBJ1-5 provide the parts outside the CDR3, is DGGITQSPKYLFRKEGQNVTLSCEQNLNHDAMYWYRQDPGQGLRLIYYSQIVNDFQKGDIAEGYSVSREKKESFPLTVTSAQKNPTAFYLCASSPTGTNQPQHFGDGTRLSIL.

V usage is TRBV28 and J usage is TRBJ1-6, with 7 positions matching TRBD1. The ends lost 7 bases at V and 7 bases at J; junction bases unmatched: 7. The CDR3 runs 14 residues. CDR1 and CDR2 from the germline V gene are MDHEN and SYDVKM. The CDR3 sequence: CASTRTGANSPLHF. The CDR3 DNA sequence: TGTGCCAGCACCAGGACAGGCGCCAATTCACCCCTCCACTTT.

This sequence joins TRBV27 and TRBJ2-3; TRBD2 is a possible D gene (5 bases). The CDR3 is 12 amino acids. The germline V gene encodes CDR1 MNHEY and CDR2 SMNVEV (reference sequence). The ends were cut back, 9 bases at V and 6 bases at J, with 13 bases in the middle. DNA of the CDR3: TGTGCCAGTCGGGCCTCGGGGGATACGCAGTATTTT. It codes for CASRASGDTQYF.

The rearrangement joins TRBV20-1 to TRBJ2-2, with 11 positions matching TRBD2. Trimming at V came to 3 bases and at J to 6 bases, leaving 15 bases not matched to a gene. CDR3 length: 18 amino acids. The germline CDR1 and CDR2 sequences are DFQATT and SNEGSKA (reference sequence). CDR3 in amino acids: CSASRPDASGRLSGELFF. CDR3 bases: TGCAGTGCTAGTCGACCCGACGCTAGCGGGAGGTTGTCCGGGGAGCTGTTTTTT.

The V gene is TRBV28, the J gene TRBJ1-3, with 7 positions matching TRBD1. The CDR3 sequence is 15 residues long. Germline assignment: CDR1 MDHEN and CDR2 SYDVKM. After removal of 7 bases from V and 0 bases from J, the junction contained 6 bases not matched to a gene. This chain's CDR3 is CASTPGQLSGNTIYF. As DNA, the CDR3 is TGTGCCAGCACCCCGGGACAGCTCTCTGGAAACACCATATATTTT.

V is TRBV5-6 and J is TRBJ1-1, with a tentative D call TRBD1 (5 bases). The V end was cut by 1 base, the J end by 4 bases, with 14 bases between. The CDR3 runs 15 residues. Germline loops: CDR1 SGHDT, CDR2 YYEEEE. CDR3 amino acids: CASSLIAGSGTEAFF. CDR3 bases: TGTGCCAGCAGCTTGATCGCAGGGTCGGGCACTGAAGCTTTCTTT. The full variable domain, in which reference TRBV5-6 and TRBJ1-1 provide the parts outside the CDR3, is DAGVTQSPTHLIKTRGQQVTLRCSPKSGHDTVSWYQQALGQGPQFIFQYYEEEERQRGNFPDRFSGHQFPNYSSELNVNALLLGDSALYLCASSLIAGSGTEAFFGQGTRLTVV.

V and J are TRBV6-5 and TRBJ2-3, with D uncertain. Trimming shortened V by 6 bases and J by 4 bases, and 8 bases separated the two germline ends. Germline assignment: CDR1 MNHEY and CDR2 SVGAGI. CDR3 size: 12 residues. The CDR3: CASRTPADTQYF. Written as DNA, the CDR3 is TGTGCCAGCAGAACTCCGGCAGATACGCAGTATTTT.

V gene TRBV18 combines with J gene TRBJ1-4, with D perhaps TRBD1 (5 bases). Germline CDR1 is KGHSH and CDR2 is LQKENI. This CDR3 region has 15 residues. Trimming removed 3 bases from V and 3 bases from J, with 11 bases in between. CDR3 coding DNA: TGTGCCAGCTCACCCCAGGGAATGGCTAATGAAAAACTGTTTTTT. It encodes CASSPQGMANEKLFF.

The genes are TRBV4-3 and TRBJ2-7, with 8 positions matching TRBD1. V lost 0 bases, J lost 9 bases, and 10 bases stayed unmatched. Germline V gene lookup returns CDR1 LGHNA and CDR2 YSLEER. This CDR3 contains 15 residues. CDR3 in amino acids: CASSQDQGASFGQYF. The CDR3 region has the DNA TGCGCCAGCAGCCAAGATCAGGGGGCGAGTTTTGGGCAGTACTTC.

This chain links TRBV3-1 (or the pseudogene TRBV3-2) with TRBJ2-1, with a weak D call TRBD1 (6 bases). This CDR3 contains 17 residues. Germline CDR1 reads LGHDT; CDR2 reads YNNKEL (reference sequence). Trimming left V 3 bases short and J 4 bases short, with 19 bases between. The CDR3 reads CASSQDRPICSYNEQFF. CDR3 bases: TGTGCCAGCAGCCAGGACAGACCAATCTGTTCATACAATGAGCAGTTCTTC.